The rows below give T cell receptor beta chains drawn from one sample of a study of siplizumab effects on memory and regulatory T cells. Profiled with immunoSEQ multiplex PCR; TCRdb holds only in-frame clones, not every one. The sample consists of roughly 100,000 clones, roughly nine tenths of them appearing once. The sequenced sample was CD4+ T cells sorted from blood. Receptor source: a human donor in good health. The CDR3 runs from the conserved cysteine through the conserved F or W. The order of the fields is J gene, clone size, CDR3 length, V gene, D gene, CDR3 protein, CDR3 DNA. The D gene is left open where the match is weak. Where a row states a size, it is once, few, many or the class of an expanded clone; other rows omit it.

j_call: TRBJ2-1; clone_size: NA; cdr3_length: 14; v_call: TRBV10-1; d_call: NA; cdr3_aa: CASSESKGPGEQFF; cdr3_nt: TGCGCCAGCAGTGAGTCGAAGGGCCCCGGTGAGCAGTTCTTC
j_call: TRBJ2-4; clone_size: NA; cdr3_length: 17; v_call: TRBV5-6; d_call: TRBD1; cdr3_aa: CASSLFTGGLTKNIQYF; cdr3_nt: TGTGCCAGCAGCTTGTTTACAGGGGGCTTGACCAAAAACATTCAGTACTTC
j_call: TRBJ1-1; clone_size: NA; cdr3_length: 12; v_call: TRBV28; d_call: NA; cdr3_aa: CASSFMVTEAFF; cdr3_nt: TGTGCCAGCAGTTTTATGGTGACTGAAGCTTTCTTT
j_call: TRBJ2-2; clone_size: NA; cdr3_length: 15; v_call: TRBV6-1; d_call: NA; cdr3_aa: CASSPRQANTGELFF; cdr3_nt: TGTGCCAGCAGCCCTCGACAGGCCAACACCGGGGAGCTGTTTTTT
j_call: TRBJ1-1; clone_size: NA; cdr3_length: 13; v_call: TRBV9; d_call: NA; cdr3_aa: CASSVKMGTEAFF; cdr3_nt: TGTGCCAGCAGCGTGAAGATGGGGACTGAAGCTTTCTTT
j_call: TRBJ1-1; clone_size: NA; cdr3_length: 14; v_call: TRBV10-2; d_call: NA; cdr3_aa: CASSGTGDGTEAFF; cdr3_nt: TGCGCCAGCAGTGGGACCGGGGATGGGACTGAAGCTTTCTTT
j_call: TRBJ2-5; clone_size: NA; cdr3_length: 14; v_call: TRBV7-8; d_call: TRBD2; cdr3_aa: CASSKGLAGETQYF; cdr3_nt: TGTGCCAGCAGCAAGGGACTAGCGGGGGAGACCCAGTACTTC
j_call: TRBJ2-3; clone_size: NA; cdr3_length: 16; v_call: TRBV19; d_call: NA; cdr3_aa: CASSIRKGSQPDTQYF; cdr3_nt: TGTGCCAGTAGTATAAGAAAGGGCAGCCAGCCAGATACGCAGTATTTT
j_call: TRBJ1-1; clone_size: NA; cdr3_length: 15; v_call: TRBV2; d_call: TRBD1; cdr3_aa: CASLKDRPRRAEAFF; cdr3_nt: TGTGCCAGCTTGAAGGACAGGCCCAGAAGGGCTGAAGCTTTCTTT
j_call: TRBJ2-1; clone_size: NA; cdr3_length: 16; v_call: TRBV28; d_call: TRBD2; cdr3_aa: CASSDPPGLASYEQFF; cdr3_nt: TGTGCCAGCAGTGATCCACCGGGACTAGCGTCTTATGAGCAGTTCTTC
j_call: TRBJ2-3; clone_size: NA; cdr3_length: 13; v_call: TRBV29-1; d_call: NA; cdr3_aa: CTCGGGFTDTQYF; cdr3_nt: TGCACGTGTGGAGGGGGATTCACAGATACGCAGTATTTT
j_call: TRBJ2-1; clone_size: NA; cdr3_length: 15; v_call: TRBV4-1; d_call: TRBD1; cdr3_aa: CASSQGQGAIYEQFF; cdr3_nt: TGCGCCAGCAGCCAAGGACAGGGGGCGATATATGAGCAGTTCTTC
j_call: TRBJ2-1; clone_size: NA; cdr3_length: 14; v_call: TRBV28; d_call: NA; cdr3_aa: CASSSRAFYNEQFF; cdr3_nt: TGTGCCAGCAGTTCACGGGCCTTTTACAATGAGCAGTTCTTC
j_call: TRBJ2-5; clone_size: once; cdr3_length: 17; v_call: TRBV11-2; d_call: TRBD1; cdr3_aa: CASSLALIGQGQETQYF; cdr3_nt: TGTGCCAGCAGCTTAGCGTTAATCGGACAGGGCCAAGAGACCCAGTACTTC
j_call: TRBJ2-1; clone_size: NA; cdr3_length: 15; v_call: TRBV4-1; d_call: NA; cdr3_aa: CASSRHSGFYNEQFF; cdr3_nt: TGCGCCAGCAGCCGACATAGCGGTTTCTACAATGAGCAGTTCTTC
j_call: TRBJ1-1; clone_size: NA; cdr3_length: 13; v_call: TRBV7-6; d_call: NA; cdr3_aa: CASSLAMNTEAFF; cdr3_nt: TGTGCCAGCAGCTTAGCAATGAACACTGAAGCTTTCTTT
j_call: TRBJ1-2; clone_size: NA; cdr3_length: 11; v_call: TRBV20-1; d_call: NA; cdr3_aa: CSAAVAPGYTF; cdr3_nt: TGCAGTGCTGCAGTTGCACCTGGCTACACCTTC
j_call: TRBJ1-4; clone_size: NA; cdr3_length: 15; v_call: TRBV27; d_call: NA; cdr3_aa: CASSARQAPNEKLFF; cdr3_nt: TGTGCCAGCAGCGCCCGACAGGCCCCGAATGAAAAACTGTTTTTT